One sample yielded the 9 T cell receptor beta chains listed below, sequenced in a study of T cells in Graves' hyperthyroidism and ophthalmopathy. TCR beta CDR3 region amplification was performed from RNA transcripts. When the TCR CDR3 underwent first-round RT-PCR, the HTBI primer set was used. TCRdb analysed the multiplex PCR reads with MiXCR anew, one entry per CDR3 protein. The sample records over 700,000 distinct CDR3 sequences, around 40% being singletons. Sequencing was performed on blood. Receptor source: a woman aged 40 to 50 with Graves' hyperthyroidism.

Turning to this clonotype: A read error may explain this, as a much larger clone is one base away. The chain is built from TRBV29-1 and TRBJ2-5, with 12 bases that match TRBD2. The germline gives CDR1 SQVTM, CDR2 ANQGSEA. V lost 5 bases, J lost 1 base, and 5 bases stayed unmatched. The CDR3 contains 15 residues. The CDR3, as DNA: TGCAGCGTTACGACTAGCGGGGGTTCCCAAGAGACCCAGTACTTC. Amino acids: CSVTTSGGSQETQYF.

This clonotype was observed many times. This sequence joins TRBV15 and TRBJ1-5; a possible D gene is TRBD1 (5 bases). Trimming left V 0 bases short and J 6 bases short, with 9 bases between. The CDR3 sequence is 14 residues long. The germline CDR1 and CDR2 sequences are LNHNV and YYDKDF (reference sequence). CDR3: CATSRDKGVQPQHF. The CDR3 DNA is TGTGCCACCAGCAGAGATAAAGGGGTTCAGCCCCAGCATTTT.

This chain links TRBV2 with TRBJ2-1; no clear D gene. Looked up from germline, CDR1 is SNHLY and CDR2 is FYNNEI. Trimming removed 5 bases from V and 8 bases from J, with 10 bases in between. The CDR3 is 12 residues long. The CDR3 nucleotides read TGTGCCAGCAGTACTACCGAGGATGAGCAGTTCTTC. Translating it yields CASSTTEDEQFF.

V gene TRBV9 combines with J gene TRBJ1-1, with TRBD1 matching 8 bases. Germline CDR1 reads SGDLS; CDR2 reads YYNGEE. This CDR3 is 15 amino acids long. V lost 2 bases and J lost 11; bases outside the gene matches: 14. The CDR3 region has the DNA TGTGCCAGCAGCGTCTCGGACAGGGAGAGTTTGAACGCTTTCTTT. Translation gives CASSVSDRESLNAFF. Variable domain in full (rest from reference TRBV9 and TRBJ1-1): DSGVTQTPKHLITATGQRVTLRCSPRSGDLSVYWYQQSLDQGLQFLIQYYNGEERAKGNILERFSAQQFPDLHSELNLSSLELGDSALYFCASSVSDRESLNAFFGQGTRLTVV.

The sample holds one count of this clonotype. This CDR3 is CATSSRVGTRSYEQYF. CDR3 sequence (DNA): TGTGCCACCAGCAGTCGCGTCGGGACAAGGAGCTACGAGCAGTACTTC. The rearrangement uses TRBV15 and TRBJ2-7; weak D call: TRBD1 (6 bases). The V and J ends lost 3 bases and 3 bases respectively, with 18 bases between them. The CDR3 contains 16 residues. Per the germline V gene, CDR1 is LNHNV and CDR2 is YYDKDF (reference sequence).

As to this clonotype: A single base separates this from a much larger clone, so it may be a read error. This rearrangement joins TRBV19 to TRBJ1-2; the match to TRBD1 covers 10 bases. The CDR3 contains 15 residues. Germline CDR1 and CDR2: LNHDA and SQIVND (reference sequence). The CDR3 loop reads CASSPLGQGDYSYTF. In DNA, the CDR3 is TGTGCCAGCAGCCCTCTCGGACAGGGGGACTATAGCTACACCTTC. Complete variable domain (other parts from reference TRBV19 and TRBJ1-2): DGGITQSPKYLFRKEGQNVTLSCEQNLNHDAMYWYRQDPGQGLRLIYYSQIVNDFQKGDIAEGYSVSREKKESFPLTVTSAQKNPTAFYLCASSPLGQGDYSYTFGSGTRLTVV.

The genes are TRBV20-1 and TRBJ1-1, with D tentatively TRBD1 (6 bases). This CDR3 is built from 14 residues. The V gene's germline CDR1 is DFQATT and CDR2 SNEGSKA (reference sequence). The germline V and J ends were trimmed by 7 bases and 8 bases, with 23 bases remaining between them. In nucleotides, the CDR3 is TGCAGTGGGGACCTACGGGGGCCGATTTTGGAAGCTTTCTTT. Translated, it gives CSGDLRGPILEAFF.

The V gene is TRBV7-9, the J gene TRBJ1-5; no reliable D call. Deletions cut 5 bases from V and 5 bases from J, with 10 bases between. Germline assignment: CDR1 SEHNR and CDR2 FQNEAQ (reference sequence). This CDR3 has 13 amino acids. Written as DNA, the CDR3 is TGTGCCAGCAGCACTACAGCATATCAGCCCCAGCATTTT. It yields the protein CASSTTAYQPQHF. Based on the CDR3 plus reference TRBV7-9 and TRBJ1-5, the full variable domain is DTGVSQNPRHKITKRGQNVTFRCDPISEHNRLYWYRQTLGQGPEFLTYFQNEAQLEKSRLLSDRFSAERPKGSFSTLEIQRTEQGDSAMYLCASSTTAYQPQHFGDGTRLSIL.

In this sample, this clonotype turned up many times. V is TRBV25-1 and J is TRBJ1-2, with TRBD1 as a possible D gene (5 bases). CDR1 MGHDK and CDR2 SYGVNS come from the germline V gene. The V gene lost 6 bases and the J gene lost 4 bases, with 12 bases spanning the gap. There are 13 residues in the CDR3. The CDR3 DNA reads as TGTGCCAGCAGAGGGGTGGGGAGCTATGGCTACACCTTC. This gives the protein CASRGVGSYGYTF.